Listed below are T cell receptor beta chains from one sample, sequenced in a study of cytomegalovirus exposure and HLA in healthy donors. The protocol was immunoSEQ multiplex PCR, while the TCRdb copy is restricted to in-frame clones and leaves out a portion. Of around 99,000 clones detected, over 65% appear once; the ten largest clones hold approximately 3.5%. Input material: PBMCs. The receptors shown here come from a middle-aged man in good health and CMV-seronegative. Both conserved end residues are part of each CDR3. The order of the fields is J gene, D gene, V gene, CDR3 length, CDR3 protein. The D gene is left open where the match is weak.

J gene: TRBJ2-2
D gene: TRBD2
V gene: TRBV7-9
CDR3 length: 15
CDR3 protein: CASLFGGAATGELFF

J gene: TRBJ1-1
D gene: NA
V gene: TRBV11-3
CDR3 length: 13
CDR3 protein: CASSRQRSTEAFF

J gene: TRBJ1-1
D gene: NA
V gene: TRBV19
CDR3 length: 13
CDR3 protein: CASSIVAATEAFF

J gene: TRBJ2-1
D gene: TRBD2
V gene: TRBV5-1
CDR3 length: 14
CDR3 protein: CASSPGGGRNEQFF

J gene: TRBJ2-7
D gene: TRBD2
V gene: TRBV13
CDR3 length: 18
CDR3 protein: CASSFWLAGSRPHDEQYF

J gene: TRBJ2-1
D gene: TRBD2
V gene: TRBV9
CDR3 length: 15
CDR3 protein: CASSVASGGVNEQFF

J gene: TRBJ1-1
D gene: TRBD1
V gene: TRBV28
CDR3 length: 15
CDR3 protein: CASSLSGRGRTEAFF

J gene: TRBJ1-3
D gene: TRBD1
V gene: TRBV6-6
CDR3 length: 16
CDR3 protein: CASKPRGQGSGNTIYF

J gene: TRBJ1-4
D gene: NA
V gene: TRBV21-1
CDR3 length: 19
CDR3 protein: CASGDRDRLIQRYDEKLFF

J gene: TRBJ1-1
D gene: NA
V gene: TRBV7-3
CDR3 length: 14
CDR3 protein: CASSLQGLNTEAFF

J gene: TRBJ2-7
D gene: TRBD2
V gene: TRBV30
CDR3 length: 11
CDR3 protein: CASRLAAEQYF

J gene: TRBJ1-3
D gene: NA
V gene: TRBV19
CDR3 length: 14
CDR3 protein: CASSPGGSGNTTYF

J gene: TRBJ1-5
D gene: NA
V gene: TRBV6-1
CDR3 length: 14
CDR3 protein: CANRGPGVGQPQHF

J gene: TRBJ1-4
D gene: TRBD1
V gene: TRBV5-4
CDR3 length: 14
CDR3 protein: CASSRDRGDEKLFF

J gene: TRBJ2-1
D gene: NA
V gene: TRBV19
CDR3 length: 15
CDR3 protein: CASTDAGGGANEQFF

J gene: TRBJ2-4
D gene: TRBD2
V gene: TRBV2
CDR3 length: 17
CDR3 protein: CASSEALRGGGGNIQYF

J gene: TRBJ2-3
D gene: TRBD2
V gene: TRBV11-2
CDR3 length: 17
CDR3 protein: CASSPGLAGGPADTQYF

J gene: TRBJ2-7
D gene: NA
V gene: TRBV29-1
CDR3 length: 14
CDR3 protein: CSVGVGGASYEQYF

J gene: TRBJ2-3
D gene: TRBD2
V gene: TRBV5-1
CDR3 length: 15
CDR3 protein: CASSLSSGYTDTQYF

J gene: TRBJ1-6
D gene: TRBD1
V gene: TRBV5-1
CDR3 length: 14
CDR3 protein: CASSLAATGSPLHF

J gene: TRBJ2-5
D gene: TRBD2
V gene: TRBV7-9
CDR3 length: 14
CDR3 protein: CASSFFAGGETQYF

J gene: TRBJ1-6
D gene: NA
V gene: TRBV19
CDR3 length: 14
CDR3 protein: CASSVRGRDSPLHF

J gene: TRBJ2-7
D gene: TRBD1
V gene: TRBV5-1
CDR3 length: 16
CDR3 protein: CASSLAWGQGSGEQYF

J gene: TRBJ1-2
D gene: TRBD1
V gene: TRBV5-1
CDR3 length: 14
CDR3 protein: CASSSDRGLYGYTF

J gene: TRBJ1-1
D gene: NA
V gene: TRBV5-6
CDR3 length: 14
CDR3 protein: CASSGQGSKTEAFF

J gene: TRBJ2-7
D gene: TRBD1
V gene: TRBV11-2
CDR3 length: 15
CDR3 protein: CASSLLRTGSGEQYF

J gene: TRBJ1-2
D gene: NA
V gene: TRBV5-1
CDR3 length: 16
CDR3 protein: CASSLGRQGSGYGYTF

J gene: TRBJ1-4
D gene: NA
V gene: TRBV10-3
CDR3 length: 13
CDR3 protein: CAISGQPNEKLFF

J gene: TRBJ2-3
D gene: NA
V gene: TRBV5-6
CDR3 length: 15
CDR3 protein: CASSLAGLAGYTQYF

J gene: TRBJ1-3
D gene: NA
V gene: TRBV6-5
CDR3 length: 15
CDR3 protein: CASSYSDNLGNTIYF

J gene: TRBJ1-1
D gene: NA
V gene: TRBV11-2
CDR3 length: 17
CDR3 protein: CASSSYLGQTSNTEAFF

J gene: TRBJ2-3
D gene: NA
V gene: TRBV5-1
CDR3 length: 16
CDR3 protein: CASSLAPRGGTDTQYF

J gene: TRBJ2-5
D gene: NA
V gene: TRBV15
CDR3 length: 15
CDR3 protein: CATSRDQFSQETQYF

J gene: TRBJ2-3
D gene: TRBD2
V gene: TRBV28
CDR3 length: 15
CDR3 protein: CASGSSGTSTDTQYF

J gene: TRBJ1-1
D gene: NA
V gene: TRBV29-1
CDR3 length: 13
CDR3 protein: CSVEERPNTEAFF

J gene: TRBJ1-2
D gene: NA
V gene: TRBV2
CDR3 length: 15
CDR3 protein: CASRNDLQVNYGYTF

J gene: TRBJ2-7
D gene: NA
V gene: TRBV27
CDR3 length: 11
CDR3 protein: CASSSGYEQYF

J gene: TRBJ1-2
D gene: NA
V gene: TRBV18
CDR3 length: 12
CDR3 protein: CASSDSNYGYTF

J gene: TRBJ2-1
D gene: TRBD1
V gene: TRBV29-1
CDR3 length: 14
CDR3 protein: CSVVEGAAYNEQFF

J gene: TRBJ1-6
D gene: NA
V gene: TRBV28
CDR3 length: 13
CDR3 protein: CASSLGGLSPLHF

J gene: TRBJ1-6
D gene: NA
V gene: TRBV2
CDR3 length: 14
CDR3 protein: CASRPQGSNSPLHF

J gene: TRBJ2-3
D gene: NA
V gene: TRBV14
CDR3 length: 12
CDR3 protein: CASSQVLETQYF

J gene: TRBJ1-5
D gene: NA
V gene: TRBV5-1
CDR3 length: 15
CDR3 protein: CASSLSGGGNQPQHF

J gene: TRBJ1-1
D gene: TRBD1
V gene: TRBV18
CDR3 length: 15
CDR3 protein: CASSPQQGLGTEAFF

J gene: TRBJ2-2
D gene: NA
V gene: TRBV6-1
CDR3 length: 16
CDR3 protein: CASSVEGVLTTGELFF

J gene: TRBJ2-7
D gene: TRBD1
V gene: TRBV28
CDR3 length: 13
CDR3 protein: CASSSGGPYEQYF

J gene: TRBJ2-1
D gene: TRBD1
V gene: TRBV29-1
CDR3 length: 13
CDR3 protein: CSAIRGTYNEQFF

J gene: TRBJ1-3
D gene: NA
V gene: TRBV13
CDR3 length: 15
CDR3 protein: CASSALVLSGNTIYF

J gene: TRBJ2-6
D gene: NA
V gene: TRBV28
CDR3 length: 16
CDR3 protein: CASRPLISAGANVLTF

J gene: TRBJ2-4
D gene: TRBD2
V gene: TRBV5-6
CDR3 length: 15
CDR3 protein: CASSLLAGGPGAKYF